These 32 T cell receptor beta chains came from one sample sequenced in a study of tumor-infiltrating lymphocytes in primary liver carcinoma. Co-extracted RNA and DNA came from approximately 20-30 mg of unsorted bulk tissue. With a constant-region primer, TCR beta cDNA was made from 400 to 550 ng of total RNA. The TCR beta library was amplified through three nested multiplex PCR rounds in a modified ARM-PCR procedure. Both of the initial two PCR rounds ran for roughly 10 cycles and employed TRBV1-TRBV30 forward primers alongside a C-beta reverse primer. One entry per CDR3 protein results from TCRdb running MiXCR on the multiplex PCR reads. The table lists under 45,000 distinct CDR3 sequences, around 74% of them singletons, with about 16% in the top ten. Sequenced: liver tumor tissue from sampling region 4. Subset in this sample: tumor region T4, right-lateral pole. Source of these receptors: a man in his forties with primary liver carcinoma and hepatitis B virus infection.

This clonotype is termed medium-sized. This rearrangement joins TRBV5-5 to TRBJ2-2; D call uncertain. This CDR3 has 12 residues. Germline V gives CDR1 SGHKS, CDR2 YYEKEE (reference sequence). Trimming took 5 bases from V and 3 from J, leaving 5 bases between them. The CDR3 here is CASRLHTGELFF. Written as DNA, the CDR3 is TGTGCCAGCAGACTCCACACCGGGGAGCTGTTTTTT.

Judged by abundance, this clonotype is medium-sized. The rearrangement uses TRBV6-5 and TRBJ2-3; 9 positions agree with TRBD2. Germline CDR1 and CDR2: MNHEY and SVGAGI. This CDR3 spans 17 amino acids. The V and J ends lost 4 bases and 3 bases, in that order; junction bases with no gene match: 11. CDR3 in DNA: TGTGCCAGCAGTTCACTCCCCCTAAGCGGGGGGACAGATACGCAGTATTTT. Translating it yields CASSSLPLSGGTDTQYF.

Details on this clonotype: The conserved final phenylalanine or tryptophan is absent from the CDR3, which likely points to a read error. The rearrangement links TRBV29-1 to TRBJ2-2, with a possible D match to TRBD1 (5 bases). Germline V gene data show CDR1 as SQVTM and CDR2 as ANQGSEA. This CDR3 spans 16 amino acids. CDR3 in DNA: TGCAGTGTTGAAGGGTTGGACAAGGTGGGCACCGGGGAGCTGTTTTTA. This gives the protein CSVEGLDKVGTGELFL.

Of note for this clonotype: One end of the junction is discordant with germline, which a read error may explain. This sequence joins TRBV11-2 and TRBJ2-4; the D is unclear. Germline loops: CDR1 SGHAT, CDR2 FQNNGV. The CDR3 covers 15 residues. The chain's CDR3 is CASTTSAVANNIRYF. The CDR3 DNA sequence: TGTGCTAGCACCACTTCGGCGGTAGCCAACAACATTCGGTACTTC. The full variable domain, its missing parts supplied by reference TRBV11-2 and TRBJ2-4, is EAGVAQSPRYKIIEKRQSVAFWCNPISGHATLYWYQQILGQGPKLLIQFQNNGVVDDSQLPKDRFSAERLKGVDSTLKIQPAKLEDSAVYLCASTTSAVANNIRYFGAGTRLSVL.

J is TRBJ2-7 and V is TRBV11-1, with a weak D call TRBD2 (6 bases). The V end lost 4 bases, the J end lost 7 bases, and 20 bases lay between the germline ends. The CDR3 runs 15 residues. Germline CDR1 is SGHAT and CDR2 is FQDESV (reference sequence). The CDR3 bases are TGTGCCAGCAGCTCATCCCGGGACTCCAACTATGAGCAGTACTTC. Amino acids: CASSSSRDSNYEQYF.

Note on this clonotype: One end of the junction does not line up with germline, which may come from a read error. The chain recombines TRBV10-3 with TRBJ2-4, with D unresolved. The V gene's germline CDR1 is ENHRY and CDR2 SYGVKD. CDR3 size: 15 residues. This chain's CDR3 is CAISGNWKAKNIQYF. The CDR3 coding sequence is TGCGCCATCAGTGGCAACTGGAAAGCCAAAAACATTCAGTACTTC.

This clonotype was observed a few times. Since a much larger clone is just one base distant, this may be a read error. CDR3 residues: CASSPGQVNAGELFF. The DNA of the CDR3 is TGTGCCAGCAGCCCCGGACAGGTGAACGCCGGGGAGCTGTTTTTT. V is TRBV7-9 and J is TRBJ2-2; 7 bases map to TRBD1. Germline CDR1 SEHNR, CDR2 FQNEAQ (reference sequence). The CDR3 has 15 amino acids.

A single count supports this clonotype. The chain joins TRBV29-1 to TRBJ1-1, with D perhaps matching TRBD1 (6 bases). V lost 7 bases and J lost 1, with 16 bases in between. The CDR3 length is 14 residues. Germline lookup yields CDR1 SQVTM and CDR2 ANQGSEA. CDR3 in amino acids: CSGQEGYQNTEAFF. In DNA form, the CDR3 reads TGCAGCGGACAGGAAGGCTATCAGAACACTGAAGCTTTCTTT.

With respect to this clonotype: Here the CDR3 omits its conserved ending phenylalanine or tryptophan, so a read error is the likely source. No DNA is shown, since the ends of the CDR3 on it are uncertain; the CDR3 is the one TCRdb lists. The chain employs TRBV6-2 or TRBV6-3 and TRBJ2-7; TRBD2, the table's D call, was not compared with the DNA. Per the germline V gene, CDR1 is MNHEY and CDR2 is SVGEGT. Both ends counted, the CDR3 spans 14 residues. This chain's CDR3 is CASSSLLADYEQYY.

Notes on this clonotype: At one end the junction does not follow the germline gene, possibly because of a read error. V is TRBV28 and J is TRBJ2-7; tentatively, D is TRBD1 (6 bases). This CDR3 comprises 14 residues. Germline V CDR1 and CDR2: MDHEN, SYDVKM. For the CDR3, the DNA is TGTGCCAACAGTAGGGGGAACGGCCTTTACGAGCAGTACTTC. Translation gives CANSRGNGLYEQYF. The whole variable domain, filled in from reference TRBV28 and TRBJ2-7, reads DVKVTQSSRYLVKRTGEKVFLECVQDMDHENMFWYRQDPGLGLRLIYFSYDVKMKEKGDIPEGYSVSREKKERFSLILESASTNQTSMYLCANSRGNGLYEQYFGPGTRLTVT.

With respect to this clonotype: A read error is possible here, since a much larger clone lies one base away. This sequence joins TRBV7-3 and TRBJ2-1, with TRBD1 as a possible D gene (6 bases). CDR3 length: 14 amino acids. In germline, CDR1 is SGHTA, CDR2 FQGTGA. The CDR3 nucleotides are TGTGCCAGGAGCTCCCGGGACATGGGGAATGAGCAGTTCTTC. It translates to CARSSRDMGNEQFF.

This clonotype has a handful of counts. One end of the junction is discordant with germline, which a read error may explain. The V gene is TRBV29-1, the J gene TRBJ2-7; D is perhaps TRBD2 (6 bases). This CDR3 has 16 residues. From germline, CDR1 is SQVTM and CDR2 ANQGSEA. This CDR3 reads CSAMTSGTGSPYGQYF. Written as DNA, the CDR3 is TGCAGCGCCATGACATCTGGGACTGGCTCTCCCTACGGGCAGTACTTC.

This clonotype was seen a few times. One end of the junction varies from germline; a read error may be responsible. The chain carries TRBV11-2 and TRBJ2-1, with D possibly TRBD2 on 5 matching bases. Germline V gene data show CDR1 as SGHAT and CDR2 as FQNNGV. The CDR3 spans 16 residues. The CDR3 region is CAGSSPGGSGFNEQFF. In DNA form, the CDR3 reads TGTGCCGGCAGCTCCCCCGGTGGGAGTGGGTTCAATGAGCAGTTCTTC.

Points on this clonotype: A much more abundant neighbour one base away suggests this may be a read error. The V gene is TRBV11-2, the J gene TRBJ2-3; D is ambiguous. The CDR3 contains 14 residues. Germline CDR1 reads SGHAT; CDR2 reads FQNNGV. The CDR3 DNA sequence: TGTGCCAGCAGCTTAGCTTATAGCAGAGATACGCAGTATTTT. It translates to CASSLAYSRDTQYF.

This clonotype was counted between two and nine times. Its ends do not fully match the called genes, so a read error is possible. V and J are TRBV7-9 and TRBJ2-1, with 10 nucleotides matching TRBD2. Germline assignment: CDR1 SEHNR and CDR2 FQNEAQ (reference sequence). The CDR3 is 17 amino acids. CDR3 sequence (DNA): TGTGTCAGCAGCCGGACTAGCGGACAACTGAACTACAATGAGCGGTTCTTC. Translation: CVSSRTSGQLNYNERFF. Full variable domain (remainder filled in from reference TRBV7-9 and TRBJ2-1): DTGVSQNPRHKITKRGQNVTFRCDPISEHNRLYWYRQTLGQGPEFLTYFQNEAQLEKSRLLSDRFSAERPKGSFSTLEIQRTEQGDSAMYLCVSSRTSGQLNYNERFFGPGTRLTVL.

Concerning this clonotype itself: The final CDR3 position lacks the conserved phenylalanine or tryptophan, pointing to a likely read error. This chain uses TRBV6-1 with TRBJ2-1; 8 bases fit TRBD1. Germline V lookup: CDR1 MNHNS, CDR2 SASEGT. Germline trimming cut 7 bases from V and 5 bases from J; bases unmatched to any gene: 10. The CDR3 is 15 amino acids. CDR3 DNA: TGTGCCAGCATCGAGTGGCAGGGGGCCCACAATGAGCAGTTCCTC. Amino acid sequence: CASIEWQGAHNEQFL.

In this sample, this clonotype turned up a few times. Germline and junction disagree at one end, which may indicate a read error. The chain recombines TRBV9 with TRBJ1-2; no clear D gene. Looked up from germline, CDR1 is SGDLS and CDR2 is YYNGEE. This CDR3 is 13 amino acids long. The CDR3 DNA sequence: TGTGCCAGCAGCGTACAGTCACGGAATGGCTACGCCTTC. Its translation: CASSVQSRNGYAF.

Comments on this clonotype: Lacking the conserved final phenylalanine or tryptophan, this CDR3 likely reflects a read error. The chain links TRBV7-8 to TRBJ2-5; unclear D gene. Germline V gene sequence: CDR1 SGHVS, CDR2 FQNEAQ. This CDR3 is 14 amino acids long. Here the CDR3 reads CASSLYPLGVTQYY. For the CDR3, the DNA is TGTGCTAGCAGCTTATACCCCTTAGGCGTGACCCAGTACTAC.

The count of this clonotype is one. No conserved phenylalanine or tryptophan is present at the end of the CDR3, so a read error is the likely explanation. This chain connects TRBV4-1 to TRBJ1-5, with D possibly being TRBD1 (5 bases). V gave up 3 bases and J gave up 4 bases, with 19 bases separating them. Per the germline V gene, CDR1 is MGHRA and CDR2 is YSYEKL. The length of the CDR3 is 17 residues. CDR3: CASSHDPGTTGNQPQHL. The DNA for the CDR3 is TGCGCCAGCAGCCATGATCCGGGGACCACCGGGAATCAGCCCCAGCATCTT.

To note about this clonotype: A read error is likely, as this CDR3 ends without the conserved phenylalanine or tryptophan. The DNA is omitted, as the CDR3 cannot be located on it reliably, and the CDR3 follows TCRdb's listing. The chain joins TRBV29-1 to TRBJ1-2; the DNA was not compared with TRBD1, the D call given in the table. The germline V gene encodes CDR1 SQVTM and CDR2 ANQGSEA. Both ends counted, the CDR3 spans 13 residues. The CDR3 reads CSVRSGGACGCTL.

Comment on this clonotype: The final CDR3 position lacks the conserved phenylalanine or tryptophan, pointing to a likely read error. The gene calls are TRBV11-1 and TRBJ1-6; possible D gene TRBD1, 5 bases. The length of the CDR3 is 13 residues. CDR1 and CDR2 from the germline V gene are SGHAT and FQDESV (reference sequence). The CDR3 sequence: CASSRTLVSLLHI. The CDR3 region has the DNA TGTGCCAGCAGCAGGACACTGGTTTCACTCCTCCACATT.

V usage is TRBV12-3 or TRBV12-4 and J usage is TRBJ1-2; D gene uncertain. V shed 6 bases and J shed 13 bases, with 18 bases lying between them. The CDR3 is 12 amino acids. CDR3 loop: CASSSGGMDCTF. The CDR3 bases are TGTGCCAGCAGCTCTGGAGGTATGGATTGCACCTTC.

Remarks on this clonotype: One end of the junction varies from germline; a read error may be responsible. The genes are TRBV7-9 and TRBJ1-2; D is undetermined. Germline-derived CDR1 and CDR2 are SEHNR and FQNEAQ (reference sequence). CDR3 length: 13 residues. The CDR3 loop reads CSSSPDSSVGYTF. The DNA of the CDR3 is TGTTCCAGCAGCCCGGACTCCTCTGTGGGCTACACCTTC.

This clonotype was seen a few times. The chain uses TRBV21-1 and TRBJ2-2. TRBV21-1 is a documented pseudogene. CDR3 size: 16 residues. CDR3 sequence reads: CACRYLLRRNTEELFF. The CDR3 DNA reads TGTGCCTGCCGATATCTGTTAAGGAGAAACACCGAGGAGCTGTTTTTT.

For this clonotype: A read error may produce the germline difference seen at one junction end. The CDR3 loop reads CSTRGTIYGYTF. CDR3 in DNA: TGCAGCACTAGGGGCACTATCTATGGCTATACTTTC. The V call is TRBV29-1, the J call TRBJ1-2; tentative D call: TRBD1 (5 bases). The CDR3 is made up of 12 amino acids. Germline V gene lookup returns CDR1 SQVTM and CDR2 ANQGSEA.

Within the sample, this clonotype is large. The rearrangement links TRBV7-9 to TRBJ1-2; 11 bases align to TRBD1. The germline gives CDR1 SEHNR, CDR2 FQNEAQ (reference sequence). V shed 6 bases and J 6 bases; nucleotides not matched to a gene: 6. CDR3 length: 14 amino acids. The CDR3 loop is CASRWDRGFHGYTF. The CDR3 DNA reads as TGTGCCAGCAGATGGGACAGGGGGTTTCATGGCTACACCTTC.

As regards this clonotype: One end of the junction varies from germline; a read error may be responsible. CDR3 DNA: TGTTTCAGCAGATCTAACAGGAACTCCTACGAGGAGTACTTC. This sequence encodes CFSRSNRNSYEEYF. The rearrangement uses TRBV11-2 and TRBJ2-7; D is perhaps TRBD1 (5 bases). Germline CDR1 is SGHAT and CDR2 is FQNNGV. This CDR3 contains 14 residues.

Comments on this clonotype: An end of the junction differs from the germline gene, which may be a read error. The J gene is TRBJ2-7, the V gene TRBV28, with 8 bases aligning to TRBD1. The CDR3 is 13 residues long. CDR1 is MDHEN, CDR2 SYDVKM, per germline. The chain's CDR3 is CASYGQGLNKQYF. The CDR3 coding sequence is TGCGCCAGCTATGGACAGGGTCTAAACAAGCAGTACTTC. The full variable domain, rest sourced from reference TRBV28 and TRBJ2-7, is DVKVTQSSRYLVKRTGEKVFLECVQDMDHENMFWYRQDPGLGLRLIYFSYDVKMKEKGDIPEGYSVSREKKERFSLILESASTNQTSMYLCASYGQGLNKQYFGPGTRLTVT.

This clonotype is medium-sized by share. V usage is TRBV29-1 and J usage is TRBJ1-4; no clear D. V lost 0 bases to trimming and J lost 10 bases, with 18 bases between them. This CDR3 is 15 amino acids long. Germline V gives CDR1 SQVTM, CDR2 ANQGSEA. CDR3 amino acids: CSVEDKEGRRGKLFF. The CDR3 DNA reads as TGCAGCGTTGAAGACAAGGAGGGAAGACGGGGAAAACTGTTTTTT.

Notes on this clonotype: A single base separates this from a much larger clone, so it may be a read error. This rearrangement joins TRBV4-2 to TRBJ1-4; D gene unclear. CDR1 and CDR2 (germline): LGHNA, YNFKEQ. This CDR3 is built from 13 residues. The DNA of the CDR3 is TGTGCCAGCGGCCAGCCCCACCGTGAAAAACTGTGTTTC. Its translation: CASGQPHREKLCF.

As concerns this clonotype: Mismatch with germline at one junction end may stem from a read error. The rearrangement uses TRBV6-5 and TRBJ1-1; 8 bases line up with TRBD1. CDR1 is MNHEY, CDR2 SVGAGI, per germline. The CDR3 consists of 15 residues. In nucleotides, the CDR3 is TGTGCCAGCAGCAAGGAGACAGGGGTGAACACAGAAGCTCTCTTT. Protein: CASSKETGVNTEALF.

This clonotype appeared a single time. A read error is likely, as this CDR3 ends without the conserved phenylalanine or tryptophan. This sequence joins TRBV11-2 and TRBJ1-5, with a tentative D call TRBD1 (6 bases). Trimming removed 5 bases at V and 6 bases at J, with 20 bases between. This CDR3 spans 16 amino acids. Germline V lookup: CDR1 SGHAT, CDR2 FQNNGV. The CDR3 is CASSLKGGPTSQPQHY. The DNA for the CDR3 is TGTGCCAGCAGCCTAAAAGGGGGACCGACGAGTCAGCCCCAGCATTAT.